The entry that follows covers one T cell receptor beta chain sequence. Its specificity is not known. TCRbeta library construction was performed incorporating unique molecular identifiers. TCRdb reprocessed the PCR reads with MiXCR, giving one entry per CDR3 protein. The repertoire consists of 100,000 to 150,000 distinct CDR3 sequences, with 20% to 25% occurring once and the leading ten covering 8% to 11%. These data are taken from a study of T-cell reconstitution after alpha-beta-depleted transplantation in children. Broader study findings: Some patients' high day-60 TCRbeta diversity was traced to surviving recipient T cells and thymic progenitors. It was newly produced T cells that mostly accounted for T-cell counts and diversity one year after transplant. Reportedly, roughly two months post-transplant, alpha-beta T cells arose from several hundred expanded graft clones.

This receptor was taken from a male patient aged 2 to 9 who had a stem cell transplant for chronic granulomatous disease, so the T cells may come from the graft donor. This specimen was PBMCs, mostly from graft donor cells, taken 180 days after TCRalphabeta/CD19-depleted stem cell transplant.

CDR3 sequence (DNA): TGCAGCGTTGGTTTGGGGGAGAACACTGAAGCTTTCTTT. Amino acids: CSVGLGENTEAFF. The chain recombines TRBV29-1 with TRBJ1-1; tentative D call: TRBD1 (5 bases). Germline lookup yields CDR1 SQVTM and CDR2 ANQGSEA. The CDR3 consists of 13 residues. The V gene lost 4 bases and the J gene lost 1 base, with 10 bases spanning the gap.